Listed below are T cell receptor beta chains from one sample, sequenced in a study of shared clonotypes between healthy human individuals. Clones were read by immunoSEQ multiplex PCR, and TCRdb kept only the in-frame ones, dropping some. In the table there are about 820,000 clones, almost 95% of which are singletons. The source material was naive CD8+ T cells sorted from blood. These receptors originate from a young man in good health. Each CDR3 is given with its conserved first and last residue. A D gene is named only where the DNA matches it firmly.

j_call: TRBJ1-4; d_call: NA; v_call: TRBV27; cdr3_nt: TGTGCCAGCAGTCAGGGTGAACACAGTGAAAAACTGTTTTTT; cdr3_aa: CASSQGEHSEKLFF
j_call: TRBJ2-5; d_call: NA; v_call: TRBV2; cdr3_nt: TGTGCCAGCAGTGATTCGGGATTCCAAGAGACCCAGTACTTC; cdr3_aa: CASSDSGFQETQYF
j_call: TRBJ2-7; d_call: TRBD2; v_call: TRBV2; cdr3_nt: TGTGCCAGCAGTAGACTAGCGGGAAGCTCCTACGAGCAGTACTTC; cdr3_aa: CASSRLAGSSYEQYF
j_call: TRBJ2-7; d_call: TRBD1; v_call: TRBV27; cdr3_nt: TGTGCCAGCAGTCTCACCGGGACAGGGTTCTACGAGCAGTACTTC; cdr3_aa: CASSLTGTGFYEQYF
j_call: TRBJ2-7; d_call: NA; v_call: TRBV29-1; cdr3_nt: TGCAGCGTTGGGAGGCGAGGCTACGAGCAGTACTTC; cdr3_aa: CSVGRRGYEQYF
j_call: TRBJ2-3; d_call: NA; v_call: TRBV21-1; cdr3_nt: TGTGCCAGCAGCATACTAGCGGGAGGGCGGGACTATAGCACAGATACGCAGTATTTT; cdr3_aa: CASSILAGGRDYSTDTQYF
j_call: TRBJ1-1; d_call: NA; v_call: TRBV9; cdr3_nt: TGTGCCAGCAGCGTAGCCCCCGGCAATGAAGCTTTCTTT; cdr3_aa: CASSVAPGNEAFF
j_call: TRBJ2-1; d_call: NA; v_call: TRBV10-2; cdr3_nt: TGCGCCAGCAGTCTAGATGAGCAGTTCTTC; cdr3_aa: CASSLDEQFF
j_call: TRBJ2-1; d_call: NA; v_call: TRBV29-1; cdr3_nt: TGCAGCTCAACCACGGATGAGCAGTTCTTC; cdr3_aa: CSSTTDEQFF
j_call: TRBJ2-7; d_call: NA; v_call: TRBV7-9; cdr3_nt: TGTGCCAGCAGCCCCCTATCTTTGAGGGGGTACGAGCAGTACTTC; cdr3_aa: CASSPLSLRGYEQYF
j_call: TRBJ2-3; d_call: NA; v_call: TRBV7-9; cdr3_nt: TGTGCCAGCAGCTCTACCACTCAAGGGAGTACAGATACGCAGTATTTT; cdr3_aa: CASSSTTQGSTDTQYF